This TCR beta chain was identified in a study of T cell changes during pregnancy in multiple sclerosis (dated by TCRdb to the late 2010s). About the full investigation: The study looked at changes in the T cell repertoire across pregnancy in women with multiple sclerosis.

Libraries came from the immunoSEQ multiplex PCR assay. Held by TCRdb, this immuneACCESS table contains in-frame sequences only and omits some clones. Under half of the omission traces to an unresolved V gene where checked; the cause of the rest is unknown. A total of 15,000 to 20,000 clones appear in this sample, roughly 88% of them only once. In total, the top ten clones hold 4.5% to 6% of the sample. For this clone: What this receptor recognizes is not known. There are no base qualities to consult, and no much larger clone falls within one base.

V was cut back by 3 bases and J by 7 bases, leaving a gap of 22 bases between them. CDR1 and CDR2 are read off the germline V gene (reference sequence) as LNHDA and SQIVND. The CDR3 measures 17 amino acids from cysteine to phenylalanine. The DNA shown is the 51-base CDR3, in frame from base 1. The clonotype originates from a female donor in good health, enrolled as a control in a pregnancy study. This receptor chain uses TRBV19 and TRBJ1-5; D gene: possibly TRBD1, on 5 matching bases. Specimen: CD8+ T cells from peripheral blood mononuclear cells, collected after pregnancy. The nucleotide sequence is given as TGTGCCAGTAGTATCCCTAGATATAAGGGGCTGGGCCAGCCCCAGCATTTT. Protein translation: CASSIPRYKGLGQPQHF. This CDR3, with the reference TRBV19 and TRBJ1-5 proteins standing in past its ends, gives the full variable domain DGGITQSPKYLFRKEGQNVTLSCEQNLNHDAMYWYRQDPGQGLRLIYYSQIVNDFQKGDIAEGYSVSREKKESFPLTVTSAQKNPTAFYLCASSIPRYKGLGQPQHFGDGTRLSIL.